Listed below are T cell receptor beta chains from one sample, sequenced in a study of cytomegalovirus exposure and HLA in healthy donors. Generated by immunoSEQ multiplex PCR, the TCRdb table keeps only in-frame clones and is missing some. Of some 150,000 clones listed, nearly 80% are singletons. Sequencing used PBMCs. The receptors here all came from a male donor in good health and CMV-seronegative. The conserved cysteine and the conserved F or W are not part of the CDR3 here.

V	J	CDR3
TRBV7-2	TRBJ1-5	ASSSGQGEPQH
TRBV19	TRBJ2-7	ASNSKGLANTYEQY
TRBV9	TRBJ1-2	ASSVAPGVNYGYT
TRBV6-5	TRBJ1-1	ASRPTVNTEAF
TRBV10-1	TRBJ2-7	ASSEGSSYEQY
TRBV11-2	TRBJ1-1	ASSPLIAGDRAF
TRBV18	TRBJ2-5	ASSPRDRANQETQY
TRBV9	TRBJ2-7	ASSASGFSYEQY
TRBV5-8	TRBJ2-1	ASSRRAGNNEQF
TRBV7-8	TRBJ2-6	ASSLRRGTGGGGANVLT
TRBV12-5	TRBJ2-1	ASRRLDSYNEQF
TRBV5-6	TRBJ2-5	ASSFDRKETQY
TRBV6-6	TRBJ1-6	ASSSRALRDNSPLH
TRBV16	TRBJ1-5	ATSGGVQPQH
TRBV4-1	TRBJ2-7	ASSPSGQGGEQY
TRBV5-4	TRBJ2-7	ASSEDFQGEQY
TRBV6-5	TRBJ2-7	ASRRPGQGVYEQY